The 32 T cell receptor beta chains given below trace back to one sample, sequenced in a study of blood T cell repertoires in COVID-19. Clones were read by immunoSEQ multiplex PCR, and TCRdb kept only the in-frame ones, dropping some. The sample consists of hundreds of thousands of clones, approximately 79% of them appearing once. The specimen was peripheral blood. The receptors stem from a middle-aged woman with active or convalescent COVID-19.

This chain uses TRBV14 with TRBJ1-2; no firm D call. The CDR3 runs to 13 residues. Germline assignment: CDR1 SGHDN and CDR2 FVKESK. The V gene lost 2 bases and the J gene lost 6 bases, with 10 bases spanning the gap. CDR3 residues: CASSQFGQDGYTF. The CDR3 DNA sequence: TGTGCCAGCAGCCAATTCGGTCAGGATGGCTACACCTTC.

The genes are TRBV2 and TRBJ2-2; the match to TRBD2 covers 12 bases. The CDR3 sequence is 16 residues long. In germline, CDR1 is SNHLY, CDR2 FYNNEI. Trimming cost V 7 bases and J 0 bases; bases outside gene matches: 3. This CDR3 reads CASKLAGGANTGELFF. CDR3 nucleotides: TGTGCCAGCAAGCTAGCGGGGGGGGCGAACACCGGGGAGCTGTTTTTT. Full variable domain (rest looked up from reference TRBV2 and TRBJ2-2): EPEVTQTPSHQVTQMGQEVILRCVPISNHLYFYWYRQILGQKVEFLVSFYNNEISEKSEIFDDQFSVERPDGSNFTLKIRSTKLEDSAMYFCASKLAGGANTGELFFGEGSRLTVL.

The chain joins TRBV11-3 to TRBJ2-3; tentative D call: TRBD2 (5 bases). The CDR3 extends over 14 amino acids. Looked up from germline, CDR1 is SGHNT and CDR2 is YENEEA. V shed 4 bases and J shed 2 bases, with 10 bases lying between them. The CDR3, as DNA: TGTGCCAGCAGCTCCTGGGAGTCCACAGATACGCAGTATTTT. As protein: CASSSWESTDTQYF.

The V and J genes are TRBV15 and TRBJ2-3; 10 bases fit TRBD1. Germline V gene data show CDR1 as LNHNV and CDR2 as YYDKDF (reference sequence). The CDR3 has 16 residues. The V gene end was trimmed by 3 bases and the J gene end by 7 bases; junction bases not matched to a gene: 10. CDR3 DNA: TGTGCCACCAGCAGTCGGACAGGGGGAGGAGGGAATACGCAGTATTTT. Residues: CATSSRTGGGGNTQYF.

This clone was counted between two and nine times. The CDR3 here is CASSSTRLAGTDTQYF. CDR3 in DNA: TGTGCCAGTAGTTCCACTCGGCTAGCAGGCACAGATACGCAGTATTTT. The chain links TRBV19 to TRBJ2-3; maybe TRBD2 (5 bases). V lost 5 bases to trimming and J lost 1 base, with 16 bases between them. In germline, CDR1 is LNHDA, CDR2 SQIVND (reference sequence). The CDR3 length is 16 residues.

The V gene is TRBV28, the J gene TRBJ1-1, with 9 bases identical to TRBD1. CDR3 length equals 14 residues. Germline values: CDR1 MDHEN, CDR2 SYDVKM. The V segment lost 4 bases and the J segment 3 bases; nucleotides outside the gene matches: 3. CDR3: CASSWGQGDTEAFF. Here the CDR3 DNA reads TGTGCCAGCAGTTGGGGACAGGGAGACACTGAAGCTTTCTTT.

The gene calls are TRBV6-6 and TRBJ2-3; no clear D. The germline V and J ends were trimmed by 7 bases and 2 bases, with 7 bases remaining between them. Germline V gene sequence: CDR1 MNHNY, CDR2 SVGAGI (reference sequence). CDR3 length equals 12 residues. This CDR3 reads CASNFNTDTQYF. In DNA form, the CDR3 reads TGTGCCAGCAACTTTAACACAGATACGCAGTATTTT.

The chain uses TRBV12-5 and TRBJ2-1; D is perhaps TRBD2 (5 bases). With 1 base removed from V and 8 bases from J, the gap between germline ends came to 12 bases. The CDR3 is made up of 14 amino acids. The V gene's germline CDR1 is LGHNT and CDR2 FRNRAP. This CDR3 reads CASGLGRLRDEQFF. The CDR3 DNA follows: TGTGCTAGTGGTTTGGGGAGACTACGTGATGAGCAGTTCTTC.

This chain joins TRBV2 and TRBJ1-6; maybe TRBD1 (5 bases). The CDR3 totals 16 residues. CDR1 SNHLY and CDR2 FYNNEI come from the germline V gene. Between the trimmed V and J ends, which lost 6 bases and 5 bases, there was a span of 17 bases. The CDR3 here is CASSRSGGRDNSPLHF. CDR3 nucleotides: TGTGCCAGCAGCCGAAGCGGGGGTCGGGATAATTCACCCCTCCACTTT.

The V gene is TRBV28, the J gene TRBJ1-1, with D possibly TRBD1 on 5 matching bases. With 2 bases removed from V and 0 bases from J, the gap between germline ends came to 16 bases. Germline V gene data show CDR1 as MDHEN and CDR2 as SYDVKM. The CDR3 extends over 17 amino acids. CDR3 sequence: CASSLRFYRKMNTEAFF. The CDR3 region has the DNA TGTGCCAGCAGTTTACGATTCTACAGGAAGATGAACACTGAAGCTTTCTTT.

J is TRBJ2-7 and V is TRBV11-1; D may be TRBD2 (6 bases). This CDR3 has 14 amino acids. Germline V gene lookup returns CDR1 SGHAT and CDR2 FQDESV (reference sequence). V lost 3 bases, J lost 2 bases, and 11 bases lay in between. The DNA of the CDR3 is TGTGCCAGCAGCTTGGAACGGACTACCTACGAGCAGTACTTC. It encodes CASSLERTTYEQYF.

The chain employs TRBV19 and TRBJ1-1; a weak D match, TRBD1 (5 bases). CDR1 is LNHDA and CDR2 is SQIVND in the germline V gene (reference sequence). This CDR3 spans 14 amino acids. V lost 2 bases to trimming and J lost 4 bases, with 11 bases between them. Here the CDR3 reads CASSIQPDSTEAFF. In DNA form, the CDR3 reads TGTGCCAGTAGTATACAGCCAGACAGCACTGAAGCTTTCTTT.

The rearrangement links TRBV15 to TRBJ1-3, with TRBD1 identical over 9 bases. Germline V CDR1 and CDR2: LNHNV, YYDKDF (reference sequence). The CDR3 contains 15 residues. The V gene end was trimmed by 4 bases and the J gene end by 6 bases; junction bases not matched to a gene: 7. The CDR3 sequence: CATSTGQGWENTIYF. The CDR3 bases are TGTGCCACCAGCACGGGACAGGGATGGGAAAACACCATATATTTT. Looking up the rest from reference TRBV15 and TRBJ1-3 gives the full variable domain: DAMVIQNPRYQVTQFGKPVTLSCSQTLNHNVMYWYQQKSSQAPKLLFHYYDKDFNNEADTPDNFQSRRPNTSFCFLDIRSPGLGDTAMYLCATSTGQGWENTIYFGEGSWLTVV.

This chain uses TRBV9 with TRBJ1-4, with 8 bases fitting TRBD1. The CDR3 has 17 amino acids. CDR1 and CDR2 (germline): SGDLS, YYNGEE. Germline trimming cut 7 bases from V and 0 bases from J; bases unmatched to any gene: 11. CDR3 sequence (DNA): TGTGCCAGCGGGGGCGGGACAGGACGAACAACTAATGAAAAACTGTTTTTT. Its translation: CASGGGTGRTTNEKLFF.

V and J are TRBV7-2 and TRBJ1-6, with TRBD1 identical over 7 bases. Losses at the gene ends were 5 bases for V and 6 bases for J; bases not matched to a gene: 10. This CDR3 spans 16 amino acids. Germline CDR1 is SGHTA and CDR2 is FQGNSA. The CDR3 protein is CASSPTGIWSNSPLHF. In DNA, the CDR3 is TGTGCCAGCAGCCCGACAGGGATATGGAGTAATTCACCCCTCCACTTT.

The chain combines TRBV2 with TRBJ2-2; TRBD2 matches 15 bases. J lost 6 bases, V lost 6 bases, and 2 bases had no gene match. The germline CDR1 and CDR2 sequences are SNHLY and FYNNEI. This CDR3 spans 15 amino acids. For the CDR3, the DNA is TGTGCCAGCAGACGGACTAGCGGGGGGGCCGGGGAGCTGTTTTTT. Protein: CASRRTSGGAGELFF.

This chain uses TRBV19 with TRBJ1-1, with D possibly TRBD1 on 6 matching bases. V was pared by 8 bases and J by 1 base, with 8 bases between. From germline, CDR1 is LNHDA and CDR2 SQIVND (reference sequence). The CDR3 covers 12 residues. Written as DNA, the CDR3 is TGTGCCAGTGGGACAAAGAACACTGAAGCTTTCTTT. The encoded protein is CASGTKNTEAFF.

CDR3 nucleotide sequence: TGTGCCAGCAAGCTGGGACAGGGGAACACTGAAGCTTTCTTT. Amino acid sequence: CASKLGQGNTEAFF. The chain combines TRBV6-5 with TRBJ1-1, with TRBD1 identical over 9 bases. The CDR3 is 14 amino acids. V was clipped by 7 bases and J by 1 base; unmatched bases: 4. Looked up from germline, CDR1 is MNHEY and CDR2 is SVGAGI.

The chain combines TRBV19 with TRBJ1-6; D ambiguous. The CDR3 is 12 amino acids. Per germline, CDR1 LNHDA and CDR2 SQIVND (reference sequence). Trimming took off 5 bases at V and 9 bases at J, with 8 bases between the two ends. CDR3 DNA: TGTGCCAGTAGTGACGCGGGTTCACCCCTCCACTTT. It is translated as CASSDAGSPLHF.

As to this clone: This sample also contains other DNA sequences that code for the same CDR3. The DNA of the CDR3 is TGTGCCAGTAGTGTGGGACAGGGGGCTTACAATGAGCAGTTCTTC. Residues: CASSVGQGAYNEQFF. The J gene is TRBJ2-1, the V gene TRBV19, with 12 bases fitting TRBD1. CDR3 length: 15 residues. CDR1 LNHDA and CDR2 SQIVND come from the germline V gene (reference sequence). V gave up 5 bases and J gave up 4 bases; unmatched junction bases: 3.

Here the CDR3 DNA reads TGTGCCAGCAGCTCGAGTGGGACAGGGGGCTTTGCGGAGCTGTTTTTT. This gives the protein CASSSSGTGGFAELFF. This chain joins TRBV9 and TRBJ2-2, with 12 bases fitting TRBD1. Trimming at V came to 4 bases and at J to 10 bases, leaving 11 bases not matched to a gene. The CDR3 covers 16 residues. Germline CDR1 is SGDLS and CDR2 is YYNGEE.

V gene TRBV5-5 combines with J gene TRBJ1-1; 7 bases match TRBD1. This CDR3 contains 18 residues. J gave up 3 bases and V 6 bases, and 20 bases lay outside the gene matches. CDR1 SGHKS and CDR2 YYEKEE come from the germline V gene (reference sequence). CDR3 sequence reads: CASTPTGGGVRRDTEAFF. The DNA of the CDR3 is TGTGCCAGCACCCCCACGGGAGGGGGCGTCAGGAGGGACACTGAAGCTTTCTTT.

CDR3 nucleotides: TGTGCCACCAGCAGAGATACAGGGGTTAACTCTGGAAACACCATATATTTT. It encodes CATSRDTGVNSGNTIYF. This chain links TRBV15 with TRBJ1-3; 7 bases are shared with TRBD1. This CDR3 has 17 amino acids. Germline CDR1 reads LNHNV; CDR2 reads YYDKDF (reference sequence). The V segment lost 0 bases and the J segment 0 bases; nucleotides outside the gene matches: 5.

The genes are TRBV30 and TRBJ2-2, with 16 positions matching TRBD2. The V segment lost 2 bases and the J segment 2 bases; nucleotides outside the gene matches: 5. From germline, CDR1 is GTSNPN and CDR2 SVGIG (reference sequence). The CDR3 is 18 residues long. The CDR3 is CAWSTGLAGGPNTGELFF. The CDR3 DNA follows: TGTGCCTGGAGTACGGGACTAGCGGGGGGGCCTAACACCGGGGAGCTGTTTTTT.

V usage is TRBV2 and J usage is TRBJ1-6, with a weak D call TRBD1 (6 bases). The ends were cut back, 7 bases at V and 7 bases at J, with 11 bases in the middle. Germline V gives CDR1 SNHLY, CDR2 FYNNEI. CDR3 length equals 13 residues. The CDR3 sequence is CASNRVGNSPLHF. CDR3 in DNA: TGTGCCAGCAACAGGGTGGGGAATTCACCCCTCCACTTT.

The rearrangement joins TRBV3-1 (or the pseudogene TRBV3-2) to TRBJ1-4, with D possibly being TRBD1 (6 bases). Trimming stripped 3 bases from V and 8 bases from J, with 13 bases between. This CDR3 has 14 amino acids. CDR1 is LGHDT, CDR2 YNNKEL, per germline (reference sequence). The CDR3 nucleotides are TGTGCCAGCAGCCAGGCAGGGGACGGAGAAAAACTGTTTTTT. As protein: CASSQAGDGEKLFF.

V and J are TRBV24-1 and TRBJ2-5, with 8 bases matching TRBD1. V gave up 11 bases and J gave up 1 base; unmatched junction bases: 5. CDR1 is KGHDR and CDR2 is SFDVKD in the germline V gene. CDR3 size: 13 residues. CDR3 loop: CAMGTGLQETQYF. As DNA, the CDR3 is TGTGCCATGGGGACAGGACTCCAAGAGACCCAGTACTTC.

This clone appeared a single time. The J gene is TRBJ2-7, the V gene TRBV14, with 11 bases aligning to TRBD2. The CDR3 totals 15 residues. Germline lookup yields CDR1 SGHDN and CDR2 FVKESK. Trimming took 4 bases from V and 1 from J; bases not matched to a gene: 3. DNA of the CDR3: TGTGCCAGCAGCCTAACTAGCGGGGGATCCTACGAGCAGTACTTC. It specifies CASSLTSGGSYEQYF.

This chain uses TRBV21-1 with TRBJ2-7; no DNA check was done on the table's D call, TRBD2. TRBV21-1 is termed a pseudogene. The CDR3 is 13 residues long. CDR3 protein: CASTNWSSYEQYV. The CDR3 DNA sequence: TGTGCCAGCACCAACTGGAGCTCCTACGAGCAGTACGTC.

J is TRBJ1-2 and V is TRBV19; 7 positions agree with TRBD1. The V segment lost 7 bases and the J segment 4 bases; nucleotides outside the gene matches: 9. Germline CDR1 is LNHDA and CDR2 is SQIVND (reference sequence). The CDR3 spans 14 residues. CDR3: CASISTTGLYGYTF. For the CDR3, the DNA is TGTGCCAGTATTTCTACGACAGGGCTCTATGGCTACACCTTC.

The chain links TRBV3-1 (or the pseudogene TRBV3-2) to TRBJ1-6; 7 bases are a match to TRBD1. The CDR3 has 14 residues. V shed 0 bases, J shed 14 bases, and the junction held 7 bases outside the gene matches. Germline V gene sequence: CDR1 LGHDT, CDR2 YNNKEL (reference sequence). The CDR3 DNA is TGTGCCAGCAGCCAAGAGGGGACAGCCCTCACCCTCCACTTT. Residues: CASSQEGTALTLHF.

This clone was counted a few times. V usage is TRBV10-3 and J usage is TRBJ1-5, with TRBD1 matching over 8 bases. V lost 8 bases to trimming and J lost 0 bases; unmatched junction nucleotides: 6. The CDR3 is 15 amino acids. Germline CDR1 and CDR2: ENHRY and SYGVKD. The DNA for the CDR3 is TGTGCCATCTCCGGACAGGGATATAGCAATCAGCCCCAGCATTTT. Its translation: CAISGQGYSNQPQHF.